This TCR beta chain was identified in a study of CD8 T cells in ankylosing spondylitis. Study-wide results and caveats: CD8+ disease-linked clones were present at relatively low frequencies in blood. Some motif variants had been reported before (in reactive arthritis synovial fluid and blood). Ankylosing spondylitis blood appeared to carry a characteristic TCR beta motif of roughly 8 highly homologous variants. The study looked at matched synovial fluid samples from ankylosing spondylitis patients. Disease-linked clones were reported to be significantly enriched there.

As regards this clonotype: Antigen specificity is unknown.

V was trimmed by 5 bases and J by 8 bases, leaving 23 bases between them. The CDR3 has 16 residues. Molecular-barcoded quantitative 5'-RACE produced these TCR beta libraries. One entry per CDR3 protein, called by TCRdb with MiXCR from the 5' RACE reads. Altogether some 800,000 distinct CDR3 sequences are present, about 12% being singletons, with the ten largest covering under 0.6%. The sequence came from a male donor with ankylosing spondylitis. Sequenced sample: blood, either unsorted or a sorted T cell fraction (not recorded which). V usage is TRBV12-3 or TRBV12-4 and J usage is TRBJ2-3, with D possibly matching TRBD2 (5 bases). CDR3 coding DNA: TGTGCCAGCAGTGCTAGGAGCGGCACCCCATGGAGTACGCAGTATTTT. Residues: CASSARSGTPWSTQYF.